These T cell receptor beta chains were read from a single sample in a study of T cell repertoires in cytomegalovirus infection. TCRdb reprocessed the reads with MiXCR, giving one entry per CDR3 protein. Of a few hundred thousand distinct CDR3 sequences detected, 40% appear once; the ten largest clones hold 48%. Their antigen targets remain unknown. The specimen comprised cultured PBMCs, sampled from culture after CMV antigen stimulation. These receptors were obtained from a human donor in good health (CMV status not recorded). Some clones in this sample may be carry-over from other donors' samples. Both conserved end residues are part of each CDR3. A D gene is named only where the DNA matches it firmly. The listing skips clone size in some rows; elsewhere it reads once, few, many or a size class.

D,size,J,V,length,CDR3,DNA
NA,few,TRBJ1-5,TRBV20-1,14,CSARSWDSNQPQHF,TGCAGTGCTAGATCATGGGACAGCAATCAGCCCCAGCATTTT
NA,NA,TRBJ2-3,TRBV10-3,15,CAISARGGEGDTQYF,TGTGCCATCAGTGCCAGGGGAGGGGAAGGAGATACGCAGTATTTT
TRBD1,NA,TRBJ1-1,TRBV20-1,11,CSAGQGTEAFF,TGCAGTGCTGGACAGGGCACTGAAGCTTTCTTT
NA,NA,TRBJ1-1,TRBV7-9,13,CASSLVSEGRAFF,TGTGCCAGCAGCTTAGTCTCGGAGGGGCGAGCTTTCTTT
NA,NA,TRBJ1-1,TRBV2,11,CASQRYTEAFF,TGTGCCAGCCAGAGATACACTGAAGCTTTCTTT
NA,few,TRBJ1-2,TRBV6-2/TRBV6-3,14,CASSYSYREDGYTF,TGTGCCAGCAGTTACTCGTACAGGGAGGATGGCTACACCTTC
TRBD1,NA,TRBJ2-2,TRBV27,17,CASSLYWTGANTGELFF,TGTGCCAGCAGTTTATACTGGACAGGGGCGAACACCGGGGAGCTGTTTTTT
NA,NA,TRBJ2-5,TRBV11-2,18,CASSLDPLPTRRGETQYF,TGTGCCAGCAGCTTAGATCCGCTCCCCACCAGGAGGGGAGAGACCCAGTACTTC
NA,NA,TRBJ2-5,TRBV4-1,17,CASSHQLQPPFGETQYF,TGCGCCAGCAGCCATCAACTCCAGCCGCCTTTTGGAGAGACCCAGTACTTC
NA,NA,TRBJ2-3,TRBV5-4,14,CASSLPPSTDTQYF,TGTGCCAGCAGCCTTCCCCCCAGCACAGATACGCAGTATTTT
TRBD1,NA,TRBJ2-7,TRBV10-3,16,CAISLPPGQGTYEQYF,TGTGCCATCAGTCTCCCACCGGGACAGGGTACTTACGAGCAGTACTTC
TRBD2,few,TRBJ2-1,TRBV10-3,12,CASAGTNNEQFF,TGTGCCAGCGCCGGGACTAACAATGAGCAGTTCTTC
TRBD1,NA,TRBJ2-7,TRBV11-2,16,CASRTPGQGPSYEQYF,TGTGCCAGCCGTACTCCGGGACAGGGTCCATCCTACGAGCAGTACTTC
TRBD1,NA,TRBJ2-4,TRBV20-1,15,CSARFPGTGGDIQYF,TGCAGTGCTAGATTCCCCGGGACAGGGGGGGACATTCAGTACTTC
TRBD2,NA,TRBJ2-2,TRBV29-1,15,CSVGLAGGITGELFF,TGCAGCGTTGGACTAGCGGGAGGGATAACCGGGGAGCTGTTTTTT
TRBD2,NA,TRBJ2-4,TRBV15,18,CATSRDHGGSYAKNIQYF,TGTGCCACCAGCAGAGATCATGGCGGGAGTTATGCCAAAAACATTCAGTACTTC
TRBD2,few,TRBJ2-3,TRBV19,15,CASSIRLADTDTQYF,TGTGCCAGTAGTATCCGTCTAGCGGACACAGATACGCAGTATTTT
NA,NA,TRBJ2-1,TRBV6-2/TRBV6-3,16,CASTPRGPQGYNEQFF,TGTGCCAGCACCCCCCGTGGACCCCAGGGGTACAATGAGCAGTTCTTC
NA,few,TRBJ2-3,TRBV12-3/TRBV12-4,13,CASRPRHTDTQYF,TGTGCCAGCAGACCCCGTCACACAGATACGCAGTATTTT
TRBD1,NA,TRBJ1-1,TRBV7-8,15,CASSSHRTGHTEAFF,TGTGCCAGCAGCTCGCACCGGACAGGACACACTGAAGCTTTCTTT
NA,NA,TRBJ1-4,TRBV5-6,18,CASSPSYGGRGTNEKLFF,TGTGCCAGCAGCCCGTCATACGGGGGAAGGGGAACTAATGAAAAACTGTTTTTT
NA,few,TRBJ2-7,TRBV7-8,15,CASSTGSSHYYEQYF,TGTGCCAGCAGCACCGGGAGTAGCCATTACTACGAGCAGTACTTC
NA,NA,TRBJ2-1,TRBV2,14,CASIDGSWTNEQFF,TGTGCCAGCATTGATGGTTCATGGACCAATGAGCAGTTCTTC
NA,NA,TRBJ1-5,TRBV19,16,CASSTLRGPSNQPQHF,TGTGCCAGTAGTACGCTCAGGGGCCCTAGCAATCAGCCCCAGCATTTT
NA,few,TRBJ2-3,TRBV12-3/TRBV12-4,14,CASSPNGATDTQYF,TGTGCCAGCAGTCCGAACGGGGCCACAGATACGCAGTATTTT
TRBD1,NA,TRBJ2-1,TRBV4-1,16,CASSRSTGQGFHEQFF,TGCGCCAGCAGTCGGAGTACGGGACAGGGTTTCCATGAGCAGTTCTTC
NA,NA,TRBJ1-6,TRBV7-9,13,CASSPPYNSPLHF,TGTGCCAGCAGCCCCCCTTATAATTCACCCCTCCACTTT
NA,NA,TRBJ2-2,TRBV7-6,15,CASSLFIRETGELFF,TGTGCCAGCAGCTTATTTATCAGGGAAACCGGGGAGCTGTTTTTT
NA,NA,TRBJ2-5,TRBV19,14,CASSIVGGQETQYF,TGTGCCAGTAGTATTGTAGGCGGACAAGAGACCCAGTACTTC
NA,NA,TRBJ1-3,TRBV7-6,15,CASSWGMSSGNTIYF,TGTGCCAGCAGCTGGGGGATGAGCTCTGGAAACACCATATATTTT
TRBD1,NA,TRBJ1-5,TRBV2,15,CASKDRTGAIQPQHF,TGTGCCAGCAAAGACCGGACAGGGGCTATTCAGCCCCAGCATTTT
NA,NA,TRBJ2-6,TRBV11-2,17,CASSATGVFSGANVLTF,TGTGCCAGCAGCGCGACGGGGGTGTTCTCTGGGGCCAACGTCCTGACTTTC
NA,NA,TRBJ1-1,TRBV11-2,15,CASSLDPGTAYEAFF,TGTGCCAGCAGCTTAGATCCGGGAACAGCGTATGAAGCTTTCTTT
NA,NA,TRBJ2-2,TRBV7-9,14,CASTLSFSAGELFF,TGTGCCAGCACCCTAAGTTTTTCGGCTGGGGAGCTGTTTTTT
TRBD2,NA,TRBJ2-3,TRBV7-2,18,CASSLVKLAGGYTDTQYF,TGTGCCAGCAGCTTAGTAAAACTAGCGGGGGGGTACACAGATACGCAGTATTTT
NA,few,TRBJ1-2,TRBV12-3/TRBV12-4,12,CASKGRAYGYTF,TGTGCCAGCAAAGGGAGGGCCTATGGCTACACCTTC
NA,many,TRBJ2-7,TRBV7-2,14,CASSFPDSFNEQYF,TGTGCCAGCAGCTTCCCGGACAGTTTCAACGAGCAGTACTTC
NA,NA,TRBJ1-6,TRBV6-1,13,CASVMGSDSPLHF,TGTGCCAGCGTCATGGGGTCCGACTCACCCCTCCACTTT
TRBD2,NA,TRBJ2-1,TRBV6-2/TRBV6-3,18,CASSYSSRLAGGRNEQFF,TGTGCCAGCAGTTACTCGAGCAGGCTAGCGGGAGGCCGCAATGAGCAGTTCTTC
NA,many,TRBJ1-1,TRBV7-9,13,CASSLARRGEAFF,TGTGCCAGCAGCTTAGCGCGTCGGGGAGAAGCTTTCTTT
NA,NA,TRBJ2-7,TRBV7-2,13,CASSPARDTMQYF,TGTGCCAGCAGCCCCGCTCGGGACACAATGCAGTACTTC
NA,NA,TRBJ1-1,TRBV12-5,18,CASGLVLDVPERNTEAFF,TGTGCTAGTGGTTTGGTATTGGATGTCCCGGAGAGGAACACTGAAGCTTTCTTT